Here is one T cell receptor beta chain with its context. Sequenced by immunoSEQ multiplex PCR; TCRdb stores in-frame clones only, minus some. Of about 73,000 clones in the sample, 94% are singletons; the top ten hold more than 5.5%. These data belong to a study of control samples from healthy donors and cancer patients. The germline V gene has CDR1 SGHTA and CDR2 FQGNSA. There are 14 residues in the CDR3. Trimming at V came to 4 bases and at J to 4 bases, leaving 2 bases not matched to a gene. This sequence was found in a woman in her forties in good health. Sequenced material: blood. The chain is built from TRBV7-2 and TRBJ2-7, with 12 bases that match TRBD2. CDR3 bases: TGTGCCAGCAGCTCCGGACTAGCGGGGTACGAGCAGTACTTC. This encodes CASSSGLAGYEQYF.